Listed below are T cell receptor beta chains from one sample, sequenced in a study of cytomegalovirus exposure and HLA in healthy donors. The protocol was immunoSEQ multiplex PCR, while the TCRdb copy is restricted to in-frame clones and leaves out a portion. The sample has 150,000 to 200,000 clones; roughly 84% are singletons. Sequenced input: PBMCs. These receptors were collected from a boy between 10 and 17 years old in good health and CMV-seronegative. The CDR3 runs from the conserved cysteine through the conserved F or W. D genes are given only for firm matches.

TRBV30,.,TRBJ1-1,CAWSVHRGRAEAFF,TGTGCCTGGAGTGTCCATAGGGGGAGGGCTGAAGCTTTCTTT
TRBV7-8,.,TRBJ2-7,CASSLSSGGREQYF,TGTGCCAGCAGCTTATCTTCGGGGGGCCGGGAGCAGTACTTC
TRBV5-6,TRBD2,TRBJ2-1,CASSLGLSSGRIF,TGTGCCAGCAGCTTGGGGCTTAGTAGCGGGAGGATCTTC
TRBV29-1,TRBD1,TRBJ1-5,CSATQGADQPQHF,TGCAGCGCTACACAGGGGGCGGATCAGCCCCAGCATTTT
TRBV4-2,.,TRBJ1-5,CASSQVSGTKHQPQHF,TGTGCCAGCAGCCAAGTGTCGGGTACTAAACATCAGCCCCAGCATTTT
TRBV6-1,TRBD2,TRBJ2-1,CASSDPVWGGEYNEQFF,TGTGCCAGCAGTGACCCCGTTTGGGGAGGGGAGTACAATGAGCAGTTCTTC
TRBV6-5,.,TRBJ2-7,CASSRGRTEQYF,TGTGCCAGCAGCCGCGGAAGGACAGAGCAGTACTTC
TRBV18,TRBD2,TRBJ2-1,CASSPAGDGQFF,TGTGCCAGCTCACCAGCGGGAGACGGGCAGTTCTTC
TRBV7-3,TRBD1,TRBJ1-4,CASSSGQGQATNEKLFF,TGTGCCAGCAGCTCGGGTCAAGGACAGGCAACTAATGAAAAACTGTTTTTT
TRBV7-3,.,TRBJ2-1,CASSLDPGSEQFF,TGTGCCAGCAGCTTAGACCCCGGGTCAGAGCAGTTCTTC
TRBV9,.,TRBJ2-7,CASSVGGQYEQYF,TGTGCCAGCAGCGTAGGGGGGCAATACGAGCAGTACTTC
TRBV28,TRBD1,TRBJ1-2,CASRDRGINYGYTF,TGTGCCAGCAGAGACAGGGGGATAAACTATGGCTACACCTTC
TRBV11-2,.,TRBJ1-3,CASSLVRGSGNTIYF,TGTGCCAGCAGCTTAGTCAGGGGCTCTGGAAACACCATATATTTT
TRBV4-3,TRBD1,TRBJ1-1,CASSQGHRGLGTEAFF,TGCGCCAGCAGCCAAGGCCACAGGGGATTGGGCACTGAAGCTTTCTTT
TRBV15,TRBD1,TRBJ2-7,CATSRDVWPGQGSYEQYF,TGTGCCACCAGCAGAGATGTTTGGCCGGGACAGGGCTCCTACGAGCAGTACTTC
TRBV5-1,TRBD2,TRBJ2-7,CASGLYPGLAGGYDGSYEQYF,TGCGCCAGCGGCCTCTATCCAGGACTAGCGGGAGGGTATGATGGGTCCTACGAGCAGTACTTC
TRBV4-3,.,TRBJ1-6,CASSQDGENSPLHF,TGCGCCAGCAGCCAAGATGGGGAGAATTCACCCCTCCACTTT